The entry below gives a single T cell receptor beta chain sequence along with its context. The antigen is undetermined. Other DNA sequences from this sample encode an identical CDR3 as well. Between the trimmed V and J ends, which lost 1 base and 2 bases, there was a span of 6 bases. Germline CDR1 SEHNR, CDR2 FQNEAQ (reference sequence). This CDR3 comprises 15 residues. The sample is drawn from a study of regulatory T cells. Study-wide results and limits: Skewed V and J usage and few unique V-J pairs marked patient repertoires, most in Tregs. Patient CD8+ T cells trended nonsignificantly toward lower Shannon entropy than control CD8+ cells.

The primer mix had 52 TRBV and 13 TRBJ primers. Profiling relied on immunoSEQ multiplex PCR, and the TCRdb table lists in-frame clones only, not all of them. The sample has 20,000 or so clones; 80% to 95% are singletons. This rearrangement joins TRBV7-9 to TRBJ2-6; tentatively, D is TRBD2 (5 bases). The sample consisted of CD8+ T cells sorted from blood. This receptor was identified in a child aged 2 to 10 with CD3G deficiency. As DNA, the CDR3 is TGTGCCAGCAGCTTAGTGGGAGCTGGGGCCAACGTCCTGACTTTC. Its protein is CASSLVGAGANVLTF.